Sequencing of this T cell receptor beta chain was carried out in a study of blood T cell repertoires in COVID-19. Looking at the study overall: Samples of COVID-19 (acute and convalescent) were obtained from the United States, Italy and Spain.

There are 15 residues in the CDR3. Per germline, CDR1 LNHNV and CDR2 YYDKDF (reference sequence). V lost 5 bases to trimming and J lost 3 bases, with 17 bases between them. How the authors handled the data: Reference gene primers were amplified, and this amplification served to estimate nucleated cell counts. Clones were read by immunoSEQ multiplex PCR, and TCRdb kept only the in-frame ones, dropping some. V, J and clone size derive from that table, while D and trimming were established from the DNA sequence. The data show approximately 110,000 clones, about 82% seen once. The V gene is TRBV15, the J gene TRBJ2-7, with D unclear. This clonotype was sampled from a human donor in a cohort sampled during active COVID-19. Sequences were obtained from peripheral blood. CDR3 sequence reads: CATSLPGRGGYEQYF. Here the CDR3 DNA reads TGTGCCACCAGCTTACCGGGTCGAGGTGGCTACGAGCAGTACTTC.